The present TCR beta chain was sequenced within a study of blood T cell repertoires in COVID-19 (dated by TCRdb to the early 2020s). Broadly, across the study: Collaborator samples came from the United States, Italy and Spain and covered acute and convalescent phases of COVID-19. The material from the prospective study consisted of cDNA or gDNA derived from T cells, B-cell-depleted T cells, or PBMCs. The dataset comprised deeply sampled blood TCRbeta repertoires from subjects exposed to, actively infected with, or recovered from COVID-19. The repertoires were released in a freely available public database intended as a resource for research on the immune response to SARS-CoV-2. Samples came from the ongoing ImmuneRACE study (first 160 participants) plus 1,254 subjects from 6 global collaborators. A de-identified subject ID, COVID-19 status, age in years and sex were almost always included in the sample metadata. Where HLA class I and class II types were available, the types were taken from metadata supplied by the sample provider, not from assay-based typing. Broader findings and caveats from the paper: The quantity of clinical and demographic metadata differed by source and by participant and was supplied without curation.

Enrolling through a virtual design, the prospective study's participants ranged in age from roughly 18 to 95 years and lived across 20 to 25 United States geographic areas. In the prospective study, participants were assigned to cohorts based on the clinical history participants reported in a screening survey and a study questionnaire. Recovered participants in ImmuneRACE Cohort 3 were defined as having two consecutive negative NP/OP PCR tests, clearance from a healthcare professional, or resolution of symptoms. Each participant in the prospective study had whole blood, serum and a nasopharyngeal or oropharyngeal swab collected by mobile phlebotomists. Participants in the prospective study had the option to provide additional blood draws and questionnaires over an approximately 2-month period. Blood samples from the prospective study were shipped frozen or at room temperature prior to DNA extraction.

This clone was detected once. Its recognized antigen is unknown. Base qualities are not at hand, and no much larger clone is one base apart. CDR3 length: 15 amino acids, cysteine to phenylalanine. CDR3 DNA only is kept here, 45 bases in frame from base 1. The germline V gene (reference sequence) yields SEHNR for CDR1 and FQNEAQ for CDR2. Compared with germline, V lacks 2 bases and J lacks 7 bases; bases without a gene match: 9. TCRbeta CDR3 regions were amplified from genomic DNA using the immunoSEQ Assay, a bias-controlled multiplex PCR. The paper's processing steps were these. The number of nucleated cells in each sample was estimated from the amplification of reference gene primers within the assay. Sequence reads were collapsed and filtered to measure the absolute abundance of every unique TCRbeta CDR3 rearrangement. For each sample, productive Simpson clonality was calculated as the square root of Simpson's diversity index over productive rearrangements. TCRdb obtained this table from immuneACCESS and retained in-frame rearrangements with V and J assigned. These tables miss some clones; where compared with another copy, unresolved V genes account for less than half of the shortfall, and the remainder is unexplained. V, J and clone size are those of that table, while D and trimming were read from the DNA. The sample data list about 300,000 clones, and 70% to 90% of these were observed just once. Clones ranked in the top ten supply over 3.5% of the sample.

The rearranged segments are TRBV7-9 and TRBJ1-1, with TRBD1 matching 8 junction bases. Sequenced sample: PBMCs or T cells enriched from blood (not recorded which). The TCR originated in a man between 25 and 39 years old who had recovered from COVID-19. DNA sequence: TGTGCCAGCAGCTTATCACGGACAGGGTTCAGTGAAGCTTTCTTT. It specifies CASSLSRTGFSEAFF.